Presented here are 3 T cell receptor beta chains from one specimen sequenced in a study of cytomegalovirus exposure and HLA in healthy donors. The PCR employed 60 Vbeta primers together with 13 Jbeta primers. Clones were read by immunoSEQ multiplex PCR, and TCRdb kept only the in-frame ones, dropping some. The top ten clones hold roughly 3.4% of a sample with around 97,000 clones, roughly 70% of them seen once. The source material was PBMCs. The receptor source for this set is a woman in her forties or fifties in good health and CMV-seronegative.

This rearrangement joins TRBV6-5 to TRBJ2-5; TRBD1 agrees at 8 bases. The end of the DNA fits TRBJ2-7 better, so the J call may be wrong. The CDR3 covers 12 residues. CDR1 MNHEY and CDR2 SVGAGI come from the germline V gene. The CDR3 DNA is TGTGCCAGCAGTAGAACAGGGGGCGAGCAGTACTTC. As protein: CASSRTGGEQYF.

This clone was observed a few times. The rearrangement uses TRBV9 and TRBJ1-1; D might be TRBD1 (6 bases). The V and J ends lost 0 bases and 0 bases respectively, with 12 bases between them. The CDR3 contains 16 residues. Germline CDR1 and CDR2: SGDLS and YYNGEE. The CDR3 nucleotides are TGTGCCAGCAGCGTAGAGGGGGGGAGACTGAACACTGAAGCTTTCTTT. Amino acid sequence: CASSVEGGRLNTEAFF.

This clone came up a few times. The chain is built from TRBV6-6 and TRBJ2-2; no definite D call. CDR1 MNHNY and CDR2 SVGAGI come from the germline V gene (reference sequence). CDR3 length equals 13 residues. The germline V and J ends were trimmed by 5 bases and 1 base, with 5 bases remaining between them. The CDR3 DNA follows: TGTGCCAGCAGTCCAGGGAACACCGGGGAGCTGTTTTTT. This gives the protein CASSPGNTGELFF.